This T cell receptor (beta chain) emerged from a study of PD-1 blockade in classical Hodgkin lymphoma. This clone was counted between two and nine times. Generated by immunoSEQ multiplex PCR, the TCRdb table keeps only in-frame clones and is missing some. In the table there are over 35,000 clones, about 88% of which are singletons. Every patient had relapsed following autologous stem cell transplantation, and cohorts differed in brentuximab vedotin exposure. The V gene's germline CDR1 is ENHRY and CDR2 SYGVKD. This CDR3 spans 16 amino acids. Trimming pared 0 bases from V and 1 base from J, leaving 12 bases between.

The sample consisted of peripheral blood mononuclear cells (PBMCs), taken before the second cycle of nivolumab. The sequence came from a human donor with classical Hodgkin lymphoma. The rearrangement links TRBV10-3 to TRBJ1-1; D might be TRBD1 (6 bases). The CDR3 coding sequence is TGTGCCATCAGTGAGTCGTTGCCCAGGGGGAACACTGAAGCTTTCTTT. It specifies CAISESLPRGNTEAFF.